These 18 T cell receptor beta chains were sequenced from one sample in a study of cytomegalovirus exposure and HLA in healthy donors. Primers: 60 Vbeta forward and 13 Jbeta reverse. Measured with immunoSEQ multiplex PCR; TCRdb has only the in-frame clones, and not every one. The repertoire table contains 87,000 or so clones. Sequenced sample: PBMCs. These TCRs come from a man aged 50 or older in good health and CMV-seropositive.

The rearrangement links TRBV30 to TRBJ2-7; weak D call: TRBD2 (5 bases). From germline, CDR1 is GTSNPN and CDR2 SVGIG (reference sequence). V lost 2 bases and J 3 bases, leaving 11 bases between the germline ends. This CDR3 is 13 amino acids long. CDR3 in DNA: TGTGCCTGGAGTAACGGACTCGGCTACGAGCAGTACGTC. This codes for CAWSNGLGYEQYV.

The chain couples TRBV11-3 to TRBJ2-1; D gene unclear. The germline V and J ends were trimmed by 0 bases and 9 bases, with 12 bases remaining between them. The germline V gene has CDR1 SGHNT and CDR2 YENEEA. The length of the CDR3 is 14 residues. CDR3 sequence: CASSLDNHYSEQFF. Here the CDR3 DNA reads TGTGCCAGCAGCTTAGATAACCACTATAGTGAGCAGTTCTTC.

The J gene is TRBJ2-3, the V gene TRBV13, with a tentative D call TRBD2 (6 bases). The V gene lost 4 bases and the J gene lost 3 bases, with 14 bases spanning the gap. The CDR3 is 15 residues long. CDR1 and CDR2 (germline): PRHDT, FYEKMQ (reference sequence). The CDR3 loop is CASSSPRERTDTQYF. As DNA, the CDR3 is TGTGCCAGCAGCTCCCCCCGGGAGAGAACAGATACGCAGTATTTT.

V and J are TRBV9 and TRBJ1-2; 8 bases agree with TRBD1. V trimming: 4 bases; J trimming: 8 bases; junction bases outside the gene matches: 10. The V gene's germline CDR1 is SGDLS and CDR2 YYNGEE. This CDR3 is built from 14 residues. The CDR3 sequence: CASSITTGALGYTF. Here the CDR3 DNA reads TGTGCCAGCAGCATAACGACAGGGGCTTTAGGCTACACCTTC.

V usage is TRBV9 and J usage is TRBJ2-3, with 11 bases that match TRBD2. V shed 0 bases, J shed 2 bases, and the junction held 8 bases outside the gene matches. The CDR3 is made up of 18 amino acids. Germline V gene data show CDR1 as SGDLS and CDR2 as YYNGEE. This chain's CDR3 is CASSVGGTSGSSTDTQYF. The CDR3 DNA reads as TGTGCCAGCAGCGTAGGGGGGACTAGCGGCTCTTCCACAGATACGCAGTATTTT.

V usage is TRBV29-1 and J usage is TRBJ2-3; perhaps TRBD2 as D (7 bases). V shed 0 bases and J shed 3 bases, with 13 bases lying between them. CDR1 and CDR2 from the germline V gene are SQVTM and ANQGSEA. The CDR3 is 15 amino acids. The CDR3 coding sequence is TGCAGCGTTGAAGAGCGGGGGCCGGAAACAGATACGCAGTATTTT. This sequence encodes CSVEERGPETDTQYF.

This sequence joins TRBV7-2 and TRBJ2-2, with 10 positions matching TRBD2. Germline CDR1 and CDR2: SGHTA and FQGNSA. Germline trimming cut 5 bases from V and 4 bases from J; bases unmatched to any gene: 10. This CDR3 has 17 amino acids. The CDR3 nucleotides are TGTGCCAGCAGCGCTAGCGGGAGCGGTAGGCGCACCGGGGAGCTGTTTTTT. Its translation: CASSASGSGRRTGELFF.

The chain is built from TRBV5-8 and TRBJ2-1; 12 bases are shared with TRBD2. CDR1 SGHTS and CDR2 YDEGEE come from the germline V gene. CDR3 length: 15 residues. Trimming cost V 2 bases and J 6 bases; bases outside gene matches: 3. Here the CDR3 DNA reads TGTGCCAGCAGCTTAGGACTAGCGGGAATCAATGAGCAGTTCTTC. Protein product: CASSLGLAGINEQFF.

This sequence joins TRBV7-9 and TRBJ1-1; TRBD1 aligns across 9 bases. The V gene end was trimmed by 6 bases and the J gene end by 9 bases; junction bases not matched to a gene: 5. Germline V CDR1 and CDR2: SEHNR, FQNEAQ (reference sequence). The CDR3 covers 12 residues. The CDR3, as DNA: TGTGCCAGCAGTTTCACAGGGGGCCAAGCTTTCTTT. Translated: CASSFTGGQAFF.

This rearrangement joins TRBV5-1 to TRBJ2-3; tentatively, D is TRBD2 (6 bases). Trimming pared 0 bases from V and 0 bases from J, leaving 8 bases between. The germline CDR1 and CDR2 sequences are SGHRS and YFSETQ. This CDR3 is built from 15 residues. CDR3 in amino acids: CASSLAGVSTDTQYF. CDR3 coding DNA: TGCGCCAGCAGCTTGGCGGGGGTAAGCACAGATACGCAGTATTTT.

The rearrangement joins TRBV4-3 to TRBJ1-1; a weak D match, TRBD1 (5 bases). V lost 0 bases and J lost 5, with 13 bases in between. CDR1 is LGHNA and CDR2 is YSLEER in the germline V gene. The CDR3 spans 15 residues. The CDR3 nucleotides read TGCGCCAGCAGCCAAGAGGCAACGGGGGTTACTGAAGCTTTCTTT. It encodes CASSQEATGVTEAFF.

The CDR3 spells CAWRGQATGELFF. The CDR3 DNA sequence: TGTGCCTGGAGGGGACAGGCCACCGGGGAGCTGTTTTTT. The chain uses TRBV30 and TRBJ2-2; 8 bases align to TRBD1. The CDR3 has 13 amino acids. V dropped 3 bases and J dropped 4; count of bases not matched to a gene: 1. Germline loops: CDR1 GTSNPN, CDR2 SVGIG (reference sequence).

The J gene is TRBJ1-1, the V gene TRBV7-8; D not certain. The CDR3 has 16 amino acids. Germline V gives CDR1 SGHVS, CDR2 FQNEAQ. V dropped 2 bases and J dropped 6 bases, with 19 bases sitting between them. The CDR3 DNA sequence: TGTGCCAGCAGCTTAATTCCGGGCCCCTCCGGGGCTGAAGCTTTCTTT. Protein sequence: CASSLIPGPSGAEAFF.

This chain uses TRBV28 with TRBJ1-3, with 7 bases that match TRBD1. This CDR3 is built from 15 residues. J lost 2 bases, V lost 6 bases, and 7 bases had no gene match. Germline lookup yields CDR1 MDHEN and CDR2 SYDVKM. CDR3 DNA: TGTGCCAGCAGACCCGGGACAGCAACTGGAAACACCATATATTTT. Its protein product is CASRPGTATGNTIYF.

The J gene is TRBJ1-2, the V gene TRBV7-2, with a weak D call TRBD1 (6 bases). The CDR3 length is 13 residues. Germline V gives CDR1 SGHTA, CDR2 FQGNSA. Deletions cut 5 bases from V and 8 bases from J, with 15 bases between. The DNA of the CDR3 is TGTGCCAGCAGCCTAACGACAGGTTACGGCTACACCTTC. It translates to CASSLTTGYGYTF.

V is TRBV30 and J is TRBJ2-7; D might be TRBD2 (5 bases). Germline CDR1 is GTSNPN and CDR2 is SVGIG (reference sequence). V was pared by 2 bases and J by 7 bases, with 18 bases between. The CDR3 runs to 14 residues. CDR3 sequence: CAWSLNVGAEEQYF. CDR3 DNA: TGTGCCTGGAGTCTAAACGTGGGAGCAGAGGAGCAGTACTTC.

The J gene is TRBJ2-5, the V gene TRBV18; TRBD2 matches 7 bases. Losses at the gene ends were 6 bases for V and 3 bases for J; bases not matched to a gene: 7. The germline gives CDR1 KGHSH, CDR2 LQKENI. The CDR3 contains 14 residues. This CDR3 is CASSPQRGEETQYF. DNA of the CDR3: TGTGCCAGCTCGCCCCAGCGGGGTGAAGAGACCCAGTACTTC.

V gene TRBV10-3 combines with J gene TRBJ2-5, with D tentatively TRBD2 (5 bases). V lost 0 bases and J 4 bases, leaving 12 bases between the germline ends. CDR1 and CDR2 (germline): ENHRY, SYGVKD. CDR3 length: 15 residues. Here the CDR3 reads CAISESVGSSETQYF. DNA of the CDR3: TGTGCCATCAGTGAGTCGGTAGGGAGTTCAGAGACCCAGTACTTC.